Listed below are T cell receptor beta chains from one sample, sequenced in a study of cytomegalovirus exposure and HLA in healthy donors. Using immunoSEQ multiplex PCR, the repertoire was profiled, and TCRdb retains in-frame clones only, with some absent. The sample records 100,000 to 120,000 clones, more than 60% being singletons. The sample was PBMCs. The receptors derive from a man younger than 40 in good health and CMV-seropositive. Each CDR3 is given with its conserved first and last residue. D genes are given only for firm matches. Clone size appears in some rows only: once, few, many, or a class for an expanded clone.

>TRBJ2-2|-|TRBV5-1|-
TGCGCCAGCAGCTTGGGAGATGGGGAGCTGTTTTTT
CASSLGDGELFF
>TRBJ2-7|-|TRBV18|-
TGTGCCAGCTCACTTGAGGGGGACTCCTACGAGCAGTACTTC
CASSLEGDSYEQYF
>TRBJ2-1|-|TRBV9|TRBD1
TGTGCCAGCAGCCTCCCGCCCGGACAGGCGTACAATGAGCAGTTCTTC
CASSLPPGQAYNEQFF
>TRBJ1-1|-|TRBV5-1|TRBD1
TGCGCCAGCAGCTCGACAGGGGTGAACACTGAAGCTTTCTTT
CASSSTGVNTEAFF
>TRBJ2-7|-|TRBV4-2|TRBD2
TGTGCCAGCAGCCAATCTACTAGCGGGGTTTCGTTTTACGAGCAGTACTTC
CASSQSTSGVSFYEQYF
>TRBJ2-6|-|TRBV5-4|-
TGTGCCAGCAGCTCCGAGGCGGCTGCGGGGGCCAACGTCCTGACTTTC
CASSSEAAAGANVLTF
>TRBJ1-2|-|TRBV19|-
TGTGCCAGTAGTATGAGAAGGAGGGCAGACTATGGCTACACCTTC
CASSMRRRADYGYTF
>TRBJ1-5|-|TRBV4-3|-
TGCGCCAGCAGCCAAGATTGGCAGGGGTGGTCTCAGCCCCAGCATTTT
CASSQDWQGWSQPQHF
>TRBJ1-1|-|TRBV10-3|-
TGTGCCATCCAAAAAACAGGGAACACTGAAGCTTTCTTT
CAIQKTGNTEAFF
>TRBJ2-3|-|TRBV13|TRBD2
TGTGCCAGCAGCTTAATTAGCGGGGAGACAGATACGCAGTATTTT
CASSLISGETDTQYF
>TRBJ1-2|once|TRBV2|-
TGTGCCAGCAGTGACATCTCCGACAGGTTGGCCCCTTATGGCTACACCTTC
CASSDISDRLAPYGYTF
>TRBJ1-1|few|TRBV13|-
TGTGCCAGCAGCTTAGGCCACGGCAGGGTAAGGACTGAAGCTTTCTTT
CASSLGHGRVRTEAFF
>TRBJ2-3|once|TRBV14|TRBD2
TGTGCCAGCAGCCAAGGCGGGGGGGATACGCAGTATTTT
CASSQGGGDTQYF
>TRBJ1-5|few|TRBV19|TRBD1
TGTGCCAGTAGTGGAGGGACAGCACACAATCAGCCCCAGCATTTT
CASSGGTAHNQPQHF
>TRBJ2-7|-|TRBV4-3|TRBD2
TGCGCCAGCAGCCCGAGGACTAGCGGGGCCTACGAGCAGTACTTC
CASSPRTSGAYEQYF
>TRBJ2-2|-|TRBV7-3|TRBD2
TGTGCCAGCAGCTCGAAACTAGCGGGGGGGTCGGACACCGGGGAGCTGTTTTTT
CASSSKLAGGSDTGELFF
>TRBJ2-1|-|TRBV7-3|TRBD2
TGTGCCAGCAGCAATCTAGCGGGGGGTTACAATGAGCAGTTCTTC
CASSNLAGGYNEQFF
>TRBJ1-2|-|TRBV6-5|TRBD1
TGTGCCAGCAGTCGACAGGGAAGCTATGGCTACACCTTC
CASSRQGSYGYTF
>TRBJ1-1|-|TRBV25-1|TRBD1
TGTGCCAGCACGCCTCCGGGACAGGGGGTTACTGAAGCTTTCTTT
CASTPPGQGVTEAFF
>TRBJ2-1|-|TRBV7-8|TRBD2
TGTGCCAGCAGCTTAGGTCTAGCGGGATCTTTCTCCTACAATGAGCAGTTCTTC
CASSLGLAGSFSYNEQFF
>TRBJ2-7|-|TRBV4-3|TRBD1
TGCGCCAGCAGCCAAGCCGGACAGGGGGCCTACGAGCAGTACTTC
CASSQAGQGAYEQYF
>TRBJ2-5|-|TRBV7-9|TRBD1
TGTGCCAGCAGCAGACCGGACAGGGAGCTGGGGACCCAGTACTTC
CASSRPDRELGTQYF
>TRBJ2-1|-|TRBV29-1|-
TGCAGCGTTGCCCCCAGCGGGTTTTACAATGAGCAGTTCTTC
CSVAPSGFYNEQFF
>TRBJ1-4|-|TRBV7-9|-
TGTGCCAGCAGCTTATCGGGCGCGGCGGACAGAAATGAAAAACTGTTTTTT
CASSLSGAADRNEKLFF
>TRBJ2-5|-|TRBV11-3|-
TGTGCTAGCAGCTTCCGAGGGGGTGAGACCCAGTACTTC
CASSFRGGETQYF
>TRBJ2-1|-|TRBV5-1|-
TGCGCCAGCAGCTTGGCAGGGACTTCCTACAATGAGCAGTTCTTC
CASSLAGTSYNEQFF
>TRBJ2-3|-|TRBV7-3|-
TGTGCCAGCAGCTTAAGTATCGGGGGGCGAGGAGATACGCAGTATTTT
CASSLSIGGRGDTQYF
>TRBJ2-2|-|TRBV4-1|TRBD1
TGCGCCAGCAGCCAGAAAAGGGGGCGGCTCTCCGGGGAGCTGTTTTTT
CASSQKRGRLSGELFF
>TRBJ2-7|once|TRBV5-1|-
TGCGCCAGCAGCGCCCCGGGAGAAGCGCGGCCCTACGAGCAGTACTTC
CASSAPGEARPYEQYF
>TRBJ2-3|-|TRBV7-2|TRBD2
TGTGCCAGCAGCTTAGGCGGGGGGCGGACAGATACGCAGTATTTT
CASSLGGGRTDTQYF
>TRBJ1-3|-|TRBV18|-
TGTGCCAGCTCACCAATATTTGGACAGAGCTCTGGAAACACCATATATTTT
CASSPIFGQSSGNTIYF
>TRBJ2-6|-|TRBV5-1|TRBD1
TGCGCCAGCAGCCCCCCACAGGGGGGAAACAACGTCCTGACTTTC
CASSPPQGGNNVLTF
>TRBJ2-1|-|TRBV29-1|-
TGCAGCGTTACGGGTCCCGCGGGGGAGCAGTTCTTC
CSVTGPAGEQFF
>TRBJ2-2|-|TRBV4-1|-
TGCGCCAGCAGCCAAGAGAGAACCGGGGAGCTGTTTTTT
CASSQERTGELFF
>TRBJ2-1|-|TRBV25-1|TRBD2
TGTGCCAGCAGCGGGGGGAGGGGTTGGGATGAGCAGTTCTTC
CASSGGRGWDEQFF
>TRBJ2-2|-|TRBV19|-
TGTGCCAGTAGTATACTATCGAACACCGGGGAGCTGTTTTTT
CASSILSNTGELFF
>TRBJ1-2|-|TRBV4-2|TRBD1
TGTGCCAGCAGCCAACCGGGACAGTTCTATGGCTACACCTTC
CASSQPGQFYGYTF
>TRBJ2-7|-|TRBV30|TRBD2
TGTGCCTGGAGTTACGGGGGGGAGTCCTACGAGCAGTACTTC
CAWSYGGESYEQYF
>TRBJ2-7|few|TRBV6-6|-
TGTGCCAGCAGACATCTGGGGGGTCACGAGCAGTACTTC
CASRHLGGHEQYF
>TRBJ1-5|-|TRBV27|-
TGTGCCAGCAGTTTATCGGGGGGGACGTATAGCAATCAGCCCCAGCATTTT
CASSLSGGTYSNQPQHF
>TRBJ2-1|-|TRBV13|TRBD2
TGTGCCAGCAGCTTCACCTCCCTAGCGGGGAATAAGGGTGAGCAGTTCTTC
CASSFTSLAGNKGEQFF
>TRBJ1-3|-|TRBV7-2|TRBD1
TGTGCCAGCAGCCTGACAGGGGGAGCTGGAAACACCATATATTTT
CASSLTGGAGNTIYF
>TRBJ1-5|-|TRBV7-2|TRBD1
TGTGCCAGCAGCTTAGTGGGACAGGGTTTGGGTAATCAGCCCCAGCATTTT
CASSLVGQGLGNQPQHF
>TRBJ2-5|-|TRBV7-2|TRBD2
TGTGCCAGCAGCTTTAGGACTAGCGGGCAAGAGACCCAGTACTTC
CASSFRTSGQETQYF
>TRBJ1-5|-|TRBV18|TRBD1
TGTGCCAGCTCACCTGCCGGGACAGCTACGTATCAGCCCCAGCATTTT
CASSPAGTATYQPQHF
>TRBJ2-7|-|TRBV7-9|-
TGTGCCAGCAGCTTTCGGGGGAACTCCTACGAGCAGTACTTC
CASSFRGNSYEQYF
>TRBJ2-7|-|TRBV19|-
TGTGCCAGTAGTATTCGTAGGGGACTGAGCTCCTACGAGCAGTACTTC
CASSIRRGLSSYEQYF
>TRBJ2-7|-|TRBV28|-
TGTGCCAGCCGGGGTAAATCCGATTACGAGCAGTACTTC
CASRGKSDYEQYF
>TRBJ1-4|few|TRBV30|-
TGTGCCTGGATGTTTGCAGGGGATTCGGCAACTAATGAAAAACTGTTTTTT
CAWMFAGDSATNEKLFF
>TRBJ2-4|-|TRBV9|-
TGTGCCAGCAGCGTAGCCAGGGAGGACATTCAGTACTTC
CASSVAREDIQYF
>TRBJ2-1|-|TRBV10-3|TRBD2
TGTGCCATCAGCCTAAAGCGGGGGGCGTACAATGAGCAGTTCTTC
CAISLKRGAYNEQFF
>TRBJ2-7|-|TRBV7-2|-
TGTGCCAGCAGCTTACTCCGGGACTACGAGCAGTACTTC
CASSLLRDYEQYF
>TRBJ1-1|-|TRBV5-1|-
TGCGCCAGCAGCTCCACGGGGGGGGAGAACACTGAAGCTTTCTTT
CASSSTGGENTEAFF
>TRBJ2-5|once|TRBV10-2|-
TGCGCCAGCAGTGAGGCGGGGTACCAAGAGACCCAGTACTTC
CASSEAGYQETQYF
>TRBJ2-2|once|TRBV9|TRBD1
TGTGCCAGCAGCGTCACAGGGGGGTACACCGGGGAGCTGTTTTTT
CASSVTGGYTGELFF
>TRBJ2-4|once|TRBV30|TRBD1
TGTGCCTGGAGTGGTGACAGGGCTAGGTACTTC
CAWSGDRARYF
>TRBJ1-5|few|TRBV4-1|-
TGCGCCAGCAGCCAAGAAGGGGCCTTAAGTCAGCCCCAGCATTTT
CASSQEGALSQPQHF